This TCR beta chain was sequenced during a study of control samples from healthy donors and cancer patients. Trimming removed 5 bases at V and 4 bases at J, with 13 bases between. Germline V gives CDR1 LNHDA, CDR2 SQIVND (reference sequence). The CDR3 spans 14 residues. Assay used: immunoSEQ multiplex PCR; TCRdb lists only in-frame clones, some missing. Of fewer than 50,000 clones listed, around 90% are singletons. The chain carries TRBV19 and TRBJ2-3; D is perhaps TRBD1 (6 bases). The source is a man aged 25 to 45 with colorectal cancer. Source material: PBMCs. This CDR3 is CASSFSRGADTQYF. DNA of the CDR3: TGTGCCAGTAGTTTTAGCAGGGGTGCAGATACGCAGTATTTT.